One and the same sample provided the 30 T cell receptor beta chains below, sequenced in a study of shared T cell receptors in the human thymus. Produced via immunoSEQ multiplex PCR; TCRdb's table is partial and in-frame only. Among about 500,000 clones, approximately 78% were seen once, and the ten largest hold about 0.013%. This sample was shared with a second study, whose subject was human thymus T cells.

The sequenced material came from thymocytes. Every receptor here comes from a boy in the first two years of life with a congenital heart defect.

In DNA form, the CDR3 reads TGTGCCAGCAGCCCCCAGCGGGAGGGGAGCTCCTACAATGAGCAGTTCTTC. It specifies CASSPQREGSSYNEQFF. J is TRBJ2-1 and V is TRBV7-3; TRBD2 aligns across 10 bases. V lost 5 bases to trimming and J lost 0 bases; unmatched junction nucleotides: 7. Germline V gene lookup returns CDR1 SGHTA and CDR2 FQGTGA. The CDR3 consists of 17 residues.

The CDR3 region has the DNA TGTGCCAGCAGTTTATGCGGTTCCTTCTACAATGAGCAGTTCTTC. Protein sequence: CASSLCGSFYNEQFF. The chain recombines TRBV28 with TRBJ2-1; no definite D call. The V gene's germline CDR1 is MDHEN and CDR2 SYDVKM. This CDR3 is built from 15 residues. Trimming removed 0 bases from V and 3 bases from J, with 9 bases in between.

This chain uses TRBV6-6 with TRBJ1-5; 8 bases agree with TRBD1. The CDR3 consists of 16 residues. Per germline, CDR1 MNHNY and CDR2 SVGAGI (reference sequence). The J segment lost 2 bases and the V segment lost 2 bases, leaving 5 bases of the junction unmatched. The chain's CDR3 is CASSYPAGGRNQPQHF. As DNA, the CDR3 is TGTGCCAGCAGTTACCCTGCAGGGGGCCGCAATCAGCCCCAGCATTTT.

The rearrangement joins TRBV5-8 to TRBJ2-7; 7 nucleotides match TRBD2. J lost 4 bases, V lost 0 bases, and 10 bases had no gene match. The CDR3 contains 16 residues. Germline loops: CDR1 SGHTS, CDR2 YDEGEE. CDR3 amino acids: CASSLAPSGDEYEQYF. Written as DNA, the CDR3 is TGTGCCAGCAGCTTGGCCCCCAGCGGGGATGAGTACGAGCAGTACTTC.

The chain links TRBV28 to TRBJ1-3; a weak D match, TRBD1 (6 bases). V lost 5 bases, J lost 4 bases, and 18 bases lay in between. This CDR3 is built from 16 residues. The germline V gene encodes CDR1 MDHEN and CDR2 SYDVKM. The CDR3 loop reads CASSPKVGTSGNTIYF. CDR3 bases: TGTGCCAGCAGTCCAAAAGTTGGGACAAGCGGAAACACCATATATTTT.

The rearrangement joins TRBV5-4 to TRBJ2-7; D is perhaps TRBD2 (6 bases). The ends were cut back, 1 base at V and 7 bases at J, with 15 bases in the middle. Germline V gene lookup returns CDR1 SGHNT and CDR2 YYREEE (reference sequence). The CDR3 has 14 residues. CDR3 in DNA: TGTGCCAGCAGCTTGTTGTCGGGAGTGGGTGAGCAGTACTTC. Translation: CASSLLSGVGEQYF.

The rearrangement links TRBV6-4 to TRBJ2-1; D possibly corresponds to TRBD2 (5 bases). The germline CDR1 and CDR2 sequences are MRHNA and SNTAGT. With 3 bases removed from V and 7 bases from J, the gap between germline ends came to 16 bases. There are 15 residues in the CDR3. CDR3 DNA sequence: TGTGCCAGCAGTGAGGCTAGCCGTTATCGGAATGAGCAGTTCTTC. Its protein is CASSEASRYRNEQFF.

The chain combines TRBV5-1 with TRBJ1-2; D is uncertain. Germline V gene lookup returns CDR1 SGHRS and CDR2 YFSETQ. V was trimmed by 0 bases and J by 7 bases, leaving 13 bases between them. CDR3 size: 14 residues. As DNA, the CDR3 is TGCGCCAGCAGCTTGGACGAGGTTACGTGTGGCTACACCTTC. Protein: CASSLDEVTCGYTF.

This clone was seen a single time. V gene TRBV27 combines with J gene TRBJ1-1, with D unresolved. The CDR3 consists of 12 residues. The germline CDR1 and CDR2 sequences are MNHEY and SMNVEV (reference sequence). V was shortened by 7 bases and J by 4 bases, with 10 bases between the two germline ends. As DNA, the CDR3 is TGTGCCAGCACCTCACAAGTCACTGAAGCTTTCTTT. Translation: CASTSQVTEAFF.

This chain joins TRBV5-4 and TRBJ2-2; TRBD1 matches 7 bases. There are 15 residues in the CDR3. In germline, CDR1 is SGHNT, CDR2 YYREEE (reference sequence). V dropped 4 bases and J dropped 1; count of bases not matched to a gene: 4. The CDR3 here is CASSPRQGNTGELFF. The CDR3 region has the DNA TGTGCCAGCAGCCCGAGACAGGGGAACACCGGGGAGCTGTTTTTT.

The CDR3 spells CASSNLSRTSTDTQYF. CDR3 nucleotides: TGCGCCAGCAGTAATCTCTCTAGGACTAGCACAGATACGCAGTATTTT. V and J are TRBV10-1 and TRBJ2-3, with D tentatively TRBD2 (5 bases). With 5 bases removed from V and 0 bases from J, the gap between germline ends came to 15 bases. Per germline, CDR1 WNHNN and CDR2 SYGVQD (reference sequence). The CDR3 consists of 16 residues.

The rearrangement links TRBV5-1 to TRBJ1-3, with 8 bases matching TRBD1. The CDR3 spans 15 residues. V trimming: 6 bases; J trimming: 2 bases; junction bases outside the gene matches: 7. The V gene's germline CDR1 is SGHRS and CDR2 YFSETQ. The chain's CDR3 is CASTPDRVAGNTIYF. The CDR3 DNA reads as TGCGCCAGCACTCCGGACAGGGTGGCTGGAAACACCATATATTTT. Full variable domain (remainder filled in from reference TRBV5-1 and TRBJ1-3): KAGVTQTPRYLIKTRGQQVTLSCSPISGHRSVSWYQQTPGQGLQFLFEYFSETQRNKGNFPGRFSGRQFSNSRSEMNVSTLELGDSALYLCASTPDRVAGNTIYFGEGSWLTVV.

The chain has TRBV10-3 and TRBJ2-5; 10 bases agree with TRBD2. The V gene end was trimmed by 2 bases and the J gene end by 5 bases; junction bases not matched to a gene: 8. This CDR3 is 16 amino acids long. The germline gives CDR1 ENHRY, CDR2 SYGVKD. The CDR3 reads CAISEGLAGEGETQYF. CDR3 nucleotides: TGTGCCATCAGTGAGGGGCTAGCGGGAGAAGGGGAGACCCAGTACTTC.

This chain links TRBV7-6 with TRBJ2-1; 8 bases match TRBD2. Trimming cost V 2 bases and J 10 bases; bases outside gene matches: 4. Germline lookup yields CDR1 SGHVS and CDR2 FNYEAQ. CDR3 size: 13 residues. DNA for the CDR3: TGTGCCAGCAGCTTACAGCGGGAGTTCGAGCAGTTCTTC. It yields the protein CASSLQREFEQFF.

The chain couples TRBV27 to TRBJ1-5; no definite D call. CDR1 and CDR2 (germline): MNHEY, SMNVEV (reference sequence). V lost 1 base and J lost 2, with 12 bases in between. The CDR3 is 16 amino acids. The CDR3: CASSLYGEGGNQPQHF. CDR3 coding DNA: TGTGCCAGCAGTTTATACGGGGAGGGCGGCAATCAGCCCCAGCATTTT.

V gene TRBV7-6 combines with J gene TRBJ1-5; D not certain. The CDR3 runs to 15 residues. CDR1 SGHVS and CDR2 FNYEAQ come from the germline V gene. With 5 bases removed from V and 11 bases from J, the gap between germline ends came to 22 bases. CDR3 DNA sequence: TGTGCCAGCAGCCCTGGAGGAGGCGGCCCGGGAGCCCAGCATTTT. Protein: CASSPGGGGPGAQHF.

This sequence joins TRBV25-1 and TRBJ2-6; no clear D gene. Trimming pared 3 bases from V and 0 bases from J, leaving 3 bases between. The germline gives CDR1 MGHDK, CDR2 SYGVNS. The CDR3 spans 14 residues. CDR3 nucleotides: TGTGCCAGCAGTGACAGCTCTGGGGCCAACGTCCTGACTTTC. Residues: CASSDSSGANVLTF.

The chain uses TRBV7-9 and TRBJ2-1; 9 bases map to TRBD2. J gave up 4 bases and V 1 base, and 5 bases lay outside the gene matches. Germline lookup yields CDR1 SEHNR and CDR2 FQNEAQ (reference sequence). The CDR3 contains 16 residues. CDR3 in amino acids: CASSLGATSGYNEQFF. Written as DNA, the CDR3 is TGTGCCAGCAGCTTAGGGGCGACTAGCGGTTACAATGAGCAGTTCTTC.

This sequence joins TRBV4-3 and TRBJ2-3, with 12 bases matching TRBD2. In germline, CDR1 is LGHNA, CDR2 YSLEER. CDR3 length equals 18 residues. V was pared by 0 bases and J by 6 bases, with 10 bases of the junction left unmatched. The CDR3 bases are TGCGCCAGCAGCCAAGACGCCCCAACTAGCGGGAGGACGGATACGCAGTATTTT. It specifies CASSQDAPTSGRTDTQYF.

In DNA form, the CDR3 reads TGTGCCAGCAGCTTACTTGGCGGGTGGGAGCAGTACTTC. Its translation: CASSLLGGWEQYF. The rearrangement uses TRBV7-9 and TRBJ2-7; D perhaps matches TRBD2 (5 bases). The CDR3 runs 13 residues. Trimming stripped 2 bases from V and 7 bases from J, with 12 bases between. CDR1 SEHNR and CDR2 FQNEAQ come from the germline V gene (reference sequence).

The rearrangement joins TRBV27 to TRBJ2-3; D not resolved. The V gene lost 4 bases and the J gene lost 2 bases, with 7 bases spanning the gap. The CDR3 is 13 residues long. Germline lookup yields CDR1 MNHEY and CDR2 SMNVEV (reference sequence). In DNA, the CDR3 is TGTGCCAGCAGTTATACACCCACAGATACGCAGTATTTT. This sequence encodes CASSYTPTDTQYF.

This clone turned up a few times. The chain uses TRBV6-5 and TRBJ2-7; tentatively, D is TRBD2 (5 bases). CDR1 and CDR2 (germline): MNHEY, SVGAGI. Deletions cut 5 bases from V and 4 bases from J, with 18 bases between. This CDR3 is built from 15 residues. The CDR3 DNA follows: TGTGCCAGCAGTGGCCGACTAAGACCCAAATACGAGCAGTACTTC. Its protein is CASSGRLRPKYEQYF.

V is TRBV5-1 and J is TRBJ1-2; D perhaps matches TRBD1 (5 bases). The CDR3 covers 14 residues. From germline, CDR1 is SGHRS and CDR2 YFSETQ. Trimming removed 0 bases from V and 5 bases from J, with 11 bases in between. CDR3 DNA: TGCGCCAGCAGCTTGGGCAGGGTAGAATATGGCTACACCTTC. Its protein product is CASSLGRVEYGYTF.

The chain employs TRBV27 and TRBJ2-7; weak D call: TRBD1 (6 bases). The germline V and J ends were trimmed by 6 bases and 3 bases, with 39 bases remaining between them. Germline CDR1 and CDR2: MNHEY and SMNVEV (reference sequence). This CDR3 spans 22 amino acids. CDR3 nucleotide sequence: TGTGCCAGCAGCCCGGCCAGCACTGCCGGGACAACATCCCCCCTCTCCTACTACGAGCAGTACTTC. Protein: CASSPASTAGTTSPLSYYEQYF.

V gene TRBV2 combines with J gene TRBJ1-5; D possibly corresponds to TRBD1 (6 bases). V lost 1 base and J 7 bases, leaving 11 bases between the germline ends. The CDR3 has 14 amino acids. Germline V gene data show CDR1 as SNHLY and CDR2 as FYNNEI. The CDR3 here is CASSEGAGEQPQHF. The DNA for the CDR3 is TGTGCCAGCAGTGAAGGGGCAGGGGAGCAGCCCCAGCATTTT.

The chain carries TRBV28 and TRBJ2-2; possible D gene TRBD2, 6 bases. CDR3 size: 14 residues. CDR1 is MDHEN and CDR2 is SYDVKM in the germline V gene. V lost 5 bases and J lost 4, with 11 bases in between. The CDR3: CASSRGLPTGELFF. The CDR3, as DNA: TGTGCCAGCAGTAGGGGACTCCCCACCGGGGAGCTGTTTTTT.

The J gene is TRBJ2-7, the V gene TRBV5-6; a weak D match, TRBD2 (6 bases). Germline CDR1 is SGHDT and CDR2 is YYEEEE. V was clipped by 1 base and J by 4 bases, with 15 bases between them. The CDR3 spans 15 residues. This CDR3 is CASSLNGRDSYEQYF. The CDR3 DNA follows: TGTGCCAGCAGCTTGAATGGAAGGGACTCTTACGAGCAGTACTTC.

This sequence joins TRBV11-2 and TRBJ1-5; D call uncertain. Between the trimmed V and J ends, which lost 1 base and 5 bases, there was a span of 12 bases. CDR1 is SGHAT, CDR2 FQNNGV, per germline. The CDR3 contains 15 residues. The CDR3 DNA reads as TGTGCCAGCAGCTTAGGAGGCCCCGGGGATCAGCCCCAGCATTTT. This sequence encodes CASSLGGPGDQPQHF.

The chain is built from TRBV19 and TRBJ1-5; D is uncertain. The V end lost 0 bases, the J end lost 3 bases, and 21 bases lay between the germline ends. Germline V gene lookup returns CDR1 LNHDA and CDR2 SQIVND (reference sequence). The CDR3 consists of 19 residues. In DNA, the CDR3 is TGTGCCAGTAGTATAGATCAGCGTTTAGAGTGGCAGCCCAATCAGCCCCAGCATTTT. Amino acid sequence: CASSIDQRLEWQPNQPQHF.

This rearrangement joins TRBV13 to TRBJ2-7, with 11 nucleotides matching TRBD2. CDR1 is PRHDT, CDR2 FYEKMQ, per germline (reference sequence). This CDR3 contains 18 residues. V dropped 3 bases and J dropped 1; count of bases not matched to a gene: 11. CDR3 DNA: TGTGCCAGCAGCTTCGCGGTCACGGGACTAGCGGCTTCCTACGAGCAGTACTTC. Translation gives CASSFAVTGLAASYEQYF. The complete variable domain, with remaining parts taken from reference TRBV13 and TRBJ2-7, reads AAGVIQSPRHLIKEKRETATLKCYPIPRHDTVYWYQQGPGQDPQFLISFYEKMQSDKGSIPDRFSAQQFSDYHSELNMSSLELGDSALYFCASSFAVTGLAASYEQYFGPGTRLTVT.